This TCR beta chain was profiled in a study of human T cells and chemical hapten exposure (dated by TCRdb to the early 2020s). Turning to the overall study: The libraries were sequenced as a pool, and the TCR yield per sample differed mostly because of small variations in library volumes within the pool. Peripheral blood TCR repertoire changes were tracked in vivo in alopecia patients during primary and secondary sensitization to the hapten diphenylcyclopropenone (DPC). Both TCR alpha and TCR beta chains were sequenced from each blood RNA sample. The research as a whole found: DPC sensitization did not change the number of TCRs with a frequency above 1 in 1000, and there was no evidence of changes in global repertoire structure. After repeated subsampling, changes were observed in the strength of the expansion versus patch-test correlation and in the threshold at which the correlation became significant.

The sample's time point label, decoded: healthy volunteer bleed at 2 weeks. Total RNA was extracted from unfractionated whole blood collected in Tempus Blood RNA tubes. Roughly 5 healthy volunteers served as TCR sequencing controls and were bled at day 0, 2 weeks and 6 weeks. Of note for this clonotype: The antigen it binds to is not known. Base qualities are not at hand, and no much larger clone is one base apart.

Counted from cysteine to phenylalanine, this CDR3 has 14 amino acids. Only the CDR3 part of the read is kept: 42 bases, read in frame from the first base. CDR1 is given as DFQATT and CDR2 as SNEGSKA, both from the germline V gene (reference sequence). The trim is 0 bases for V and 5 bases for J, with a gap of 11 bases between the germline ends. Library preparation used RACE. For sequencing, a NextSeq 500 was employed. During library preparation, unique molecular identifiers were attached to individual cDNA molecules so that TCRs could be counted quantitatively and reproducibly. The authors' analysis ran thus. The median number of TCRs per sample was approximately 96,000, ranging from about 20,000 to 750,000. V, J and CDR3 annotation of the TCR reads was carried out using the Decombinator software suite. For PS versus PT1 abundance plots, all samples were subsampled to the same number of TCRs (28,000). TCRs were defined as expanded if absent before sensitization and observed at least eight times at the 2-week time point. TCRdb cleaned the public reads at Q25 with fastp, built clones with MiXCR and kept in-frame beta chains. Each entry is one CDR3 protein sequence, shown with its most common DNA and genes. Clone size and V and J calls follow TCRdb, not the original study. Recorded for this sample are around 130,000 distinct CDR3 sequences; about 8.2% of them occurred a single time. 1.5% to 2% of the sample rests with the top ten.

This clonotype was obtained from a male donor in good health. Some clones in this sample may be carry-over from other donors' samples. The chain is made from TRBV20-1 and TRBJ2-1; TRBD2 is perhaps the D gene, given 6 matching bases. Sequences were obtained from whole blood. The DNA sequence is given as TGCAGTGCTAGAGATTTAGCGGCCAACAATGAGCAGTTCTTC. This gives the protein CSARDLAANNEQFF.